These T cell receptor beta chains were read from a single sample in a study of shared clonotypes between healthy human individuals. The method was immunoSEQ multiplex PCR; TCRdb's version includes in-frame clones alone and lacks a portion of them. The table records roughly 2.1 million clones, approximately 94% of them present only once. The sequencing sample was made of naive CD8+ T cells from PBMCs. All receptors derive from a man aged 18 to 29 in good health. Some clones in this sample may be carry-over from other donors' samples. Each CDR3 is given with its conserved first and last residue. The D gene is left open where the match is weak. Clone size is shown for a subset of rows, as once, few, many or a class of expanded clone.

>NA|TRBJ1-1|NA|TRBV7-3
TGTGCCAGCAGCCTAAGTCCTCCAAGGGGGGGGAACACTGAAGCTTTCTTT
CASSLSPPRGGNTEAFF
>few|TRBJ1-1|TRBD1|TRBV30
TGTGCCGGGACAGGACCAAACACTGAAGCTTTCTTT
CAGTGPNTEAFF
>NA|TRBJ2-2|NA|TRBV29-1
TGCAGCGTTGATGTCCTCACCGGGGAGCTGTTTTTT
CSVDVLTGELFF
>once|TRBJ1-1|NA|TRBV11-2
TGTGCCAGCAGCTTAGATCCTAGAGCAAACACTGAAGCTTTCTTT
CASSLDPRANTEAFF
>NA|TRBJ2-7|TRBD2|TRBV11-2
TGTGCCAGCAGCCGGGGGGGCTACGAGCAGTACTTC
CASSRGGYEQYF
>NA|TRBJ2-1|TRBD2|TRBV29-1
TGCAGCGCCCCTCTAGCGGGGAAATACAATGAGCAGTTCTTC
CSAPLAGKYNEQFF
>NA|TRBJ2-7|NA|TRBV29-1
TGCAGCGTTGTGGGGGGCCCCCTGGAGCAGTACTTC
CSVVGGPLEQYF
>NA|TRBJ1-2|TRBD1|TRBV10-1
TGCGCCAGCAGTGAGTTCCGGACAGGTGGTGGCTACACCTTC
CASSEFRTGGGYTF
>NA|TRBJ2-7|NA|TRBV4-1
TGCGCCAGCAGCCAAGATGGGCAGGGGCTGGTCGAGCAGTACTTC
CASSQDGQGLVEQYF
>few|TRBJ2-7|TRBD1|TRBV7-9
TGTGCCAGCAGCCCAAAGGGACAGGGTAACTACGAGCAGTACTTC
CASSPKGQGNYEQYF
>NA|TRBJ2-4|TRBD1|TRBV5-1
TGCGCCAGCAGCGGGGGGACAGGAACCAAAAACATTCAGTACTTC
CASSGGTGTKNIQYF
>once|TRBJ2-1|NA|TRBV9
TGTGCCAGCAGCGTAGTTAGATCGAGCGGATGGTATGAGCAGTTCTTC
CASSVVRSSGWYEQFF
>once|TRBJ1-4|NA|TRBV7-6
TGTGCCAGCAGCTTAACACCAGGCGACGAAAAACTGTTTTTT
CASSLTPGDEKLFF
>NA|TRBJ1-3|NA|TRBV9
TGTGCCAGCAGCCTTACAGGGATCTCTGGAAACACCATATATTTT
CASSLTGISGNTIYF
>NA|TRBJ2-3|NA|TRBV27
TGTGCCAGCAGTTTATTTGGCCCCCTGCGAGATACGCAGTATTTT
CASSLFGPLRDTQYF
>NA|TRBJ2-5|NA|TRBV11-3
TGTGCCAGCAGTCGAGGACTGGAAGAAGGGACCCAGTACTTC
CASSRGLEEGTQYF
>once|TRBJ2-3|TRBD2|TRBV4-2
TGTGCCAGCAGCCAAGATTCGTCAGCGGGAGAGGCCGATACGCAGTATTTT
CASSQDSSAGEADTQYF
>NA|TRBJ2-5|NA|TRBV7-9
TGTGCCAGCAGCTTAGTCGGAGGGGGGGAGACCCAGTACTTC
CASSLVGGGETQYF
>once|TRBJ2-5|TRBD2|TRBV5-6
TGTGCCAGCAGCTTGGCCGGGGGGGCCGGGGAGACCCAGTACTTC
CASSLAGGAGETQYF
>NA|TRBJ2-3|NA|TRBV11-2
TGTGCCAGCAGTCAGGGTAGGGATACGCAGTATTTT
CASSQGRDTQYF
>NA|TRBJ1-2|NA|TRBV11-2
TGTGCCAGCAGCCCTACTAGGGGCGGCAACTATGGCTACACCTTC
CASSPTRGGNYGYTF
>NA|TRBJ2-3|NA|TRBV4-2
TGTGCCAGCAGGGGGACGGAAAGCACAGATACGCAGTATTTT
CASRGTESTDTQYF
>NA|TRBJ2-1|NA|TRBV27
TGTGCCAGCAGTTTTGGGACATACTCCTACAATGAGCAGTTCTTC
CASSFGTYSYNEQFF
>NA|TRBJ2-5|NA|TRBV7-9
TGTGCCAGCAGCTCAGGGGGGGTCCGAGAGACCCAGTACTTC
CASSSGGVRETQYF
>NA|TRBJ2-7|TRBD1|TRBV27
TGTGCCACCGTGACAGGGAACGAGCAGTACTTC
CATVTGNEQYF
>NA|TRBJ1-2|NA|TRBV7-9
TGTGCCAGCAGCCAAACGGAAAAAGGGGTTGGCTATGGCTACACCTTC
CASSQTEKGVGYGYTF
>NA|TRBJ2-5|NA|TRBV7-8
TGTGCCAGCAGCTTAGTTGGGGTCCGAGAGACCCAGTACTTC
CASSLVGVRETQYF